This entry describes one T cell receptor beta chain. This clonotype showed up many times. Its specific antigen is unknown. The record has no base qualities; no much larger clone is one base away. This sample's time point label indicates: patch test 3, about 24 weeks after DPC sensitization. Sample treatment or condition, as interpreted from the label and publication: therapeutic diphenylcyclopropenone sensitization with weekly scalp DPC. At each patch-test visit, blood was drawn before the patch test was applied. Eligible patients were aged 18 to 70, diagnosed with alopecia, deemed suitable for DPC therapy, and excluded if pregnant. Total RNA was extracted from unfractionated whole blood that had been collected in Tempus Blood RNA tubes. The germline V and J ends show losses of 7 bases and 2 bases respectively, and no gene match explains 13 bases of the junction. The CDR3 covers 18 residues, taking in both the cysteine and the phenylalanine. Left in the record is the CDR3 DNA by itself, 54 bases read in frame from the first base. CDR1 SGHTA and CDR2 FQGNSA were looked up in the germline V gene.

Library preparation used RACE. The listed sequencing device is NextSeq 500. During library preparation, unique molecular identifiers were attached to individual cDNA molecules so that TCRs could be counted in a quantitative, reproducible way. From each blood RNA sample, both TCR alpha and TCR beta chains were sequenced. The authors processed their data as follows. Samples had a median of about 96,000 TCRs, with a range from roughly 23,224 to 700,000. V, J and CDR3 annotation of the TCR reads was carried out using the Decombinator software suite. To make PS versus PT1 abundance plots, every sample was subsampled to the same number of TCRs (28,000). Expanded TCRs were defined as absent before sensitization and observed at least eight times at the 2-week time point. TCRdb ran its own pipeline on the public reads, namely fastp trimming at Q25 and MiXCR clone calling, and kept in-frame beta chains. Entries are consolidated by CDR3 protein sequence, retaining the most common genes and DNA. TCRdb, not the original authors, processed these V and J calls. This sample has some 74,000 distinct CDR3 sequences in its table, and 13% of those were observed once. Of the sample, roughly 5.9% is held by the ten largest clones.

The source of the sample is a study of human T cells and chemical hapten exposure (dated by TCRdb to the early 2020s). As for the study more broadly: For sensitization, 2% DPC in acetone was applied to a 2 cm by 2 cm area of upper inner arm skin. Patients additionally received weekly therapeutic DPC doses to the scalp throughout the roughly 24-week study period. Patch tests used Finn chambers with 0.01% DPC on the upper back, scored after 6 days by International Contact Dermatitis Research Group standards. Alopecia areata with under or over 50% scalp involvement, alopecia totalis and alopecia universalis were represented in the patient cohort, which was mostly female. Libraries were pooled for sequencing, and per-sample TCR yields varied mainly because of small differences in library volumes within the pool. Peripheral blood TCR repertoire changes were tracked in vivo in alopecia patients during primary and secondary sensitization to the hapten diphenylcyclopropenone (DPC). Blood was sampled from patients pre-sensitization (week 0) and at 2, 6 and about 24 weeks after DPC sensitization. Nearly 30 alopecia patients gave blood for TCR sequencing at one to four time points (pre-sensitization, 2, 6 and 24 weeks).

Results the study describes overall, beyond this receptor: Patch test score was positively correlated with the number of PT1 expanded TCRs, with significance at thresholds 8, 16 and 32 but not at 4. Compared with pre-sensitization or healthy control sets, expanded TCRs formed significantly more large CDR3 similarity clusters, which is consistent with antigen-driven responses. DPC sensitization did not change the number of TCRs with a frequency above 1 in 1000, and there was no evidence of changes in global repertoire structure. After repeated subsampling, the strength of the expansion versus patch-test correlation and the threshold at which it became significant changed. Alopecia, a presumed autoimmune disease, was present in all patients, so the immune response of the patients might differ from that of healthy individuals.

This sample comprised whole blood, obtained in connection with sensitization to the hapten diphenylcyclopropenone (DPC). The V gene is TRBV7-2 and the J gene is TRBJ2-5, with 13 bases in between that match TRBD2. The sequence came from a woman aged 50 to 60 with alopecia areata. Some clones in this sample may be carry-over from other donors' samples. The CDR3 protein sequence reads: CASTGTSGTLVRQETQYF. Read as DNA, the sequence is TGTGCCAGCACCGGGACTAGCGGGACGCTGGTGAGGCAAGAGACCCAGTACTTC.